Listed below are T cell receptor beta chains from one sample, sequenced in a study of molecular identifiers for immune sequencing clone quantification. One entry per CDR3 protein results from TCRdb running MiXCR on the PCR reads. This table holds about 630,000 distinct CDR3 sequences, about 25% found once. The sequencing input was naive CD8+ T cells from blood, with Jurkat cell RNA spiked in. All receptors come from a human donor in good health. Some libraries in this study had Jurkat cell RNA spiked in. Each CDR3 is given with its conserved first and last residue. A D gene is named only where the DNA matches it firmly. Size values are once, few and many counts, or a class for expanded clones, and some rows have none.

D gene: .
J gene: TRBJ1-2
clone size: .
V gene: TRBV29-1
CDR3 protein: CSVDRTVGSANYGYTF
CDR3 DNA: TGCAGCGTTGACCGGACAGTGGGCTCGGCTAACTATGGCTACACCTTC

D gene: TRBD2
J gene: TRBJ2-7
clone size: many
V gene: TRBV20-1
CDR3 protein: CSATLAGGLSYEQYF
CDR3 DNA: TGCAGTGCAACGCTAGCGGGGGGCCTATCCTACGAGCAGTACTTC

D gene: .
J gene: TRBJ1-5
clone size: .
V gene: TRBV2
CDR3 protein: CASSPPRWGGLSNQPQHF
CDR3 DNA: TGTGCCAGCAGTCCCCCGCGGTGGGGGGGGCTCAGCAATCAGCCCCAGCATTTT

D gene: TRBD1
J gene: TRBJ2-7
clone size: .
V gene: TRBV12-3/TRBV12-4
CDR3 protein: CASSPKNKIGQGSKGYYEQYF
CDR3 DNA: TGTGCCAGCAGTCCTAAGAACAAAATCGGACAGGGGTCGAAAGGTTACTACGAGCAGTACTTC

D gene: TRBD1
J gene: TRBJ2-4
clone size: many
V gene: TRBV28
CDR3 protein: CASSLYRDSNKNIQYF
CDR3 DNA: TGTGCCAGCAGTTTATACCGGGACAGTAACAAAAACATTCAGTACTTC

D gene: TRBD1
J gene: TRBJ1-6
clone size: few
V gene: TRBV3-1
CDR3 protein: CASSQERPGTGTYSPLHF
CDR3 DNA: TGTGCCAGCAGCCAAGAACGTCCCGGGACAGGAACTTACTCACCCCTCCACTTT

D gene: .
J gene: TRBJ2-1
clone size: few
V gene: TRBV21-1
CDR3 protein: CASSERGGLNEQFF
CDR3 DNA: TGTGCCAGCAGCGAGCGGGGGGGCCTCAATGAGCAGTTCTTC

D gene: .
J gene: TRBJ1-1
clone size: many
V gene: TRBV29-1
CDR3 protein: CSVDFFTEAFF
CDR3 DNA: TGCAGCGTTGATTTCTTCACTGAAGCTTTCTTT

D gene: .
J gene: TRBJ2-7
clone size: few
V gene: TRBV4-1
CDR3 protein: CASSPDMNPYEQYF
CDR3 DNA: TGCGCCAGCAGCCCCGATATGAACCCCTACGAGCAGTACTTC

D gene: TRBD1
J gene: TRBJ1-2
clone size: .
V gene: TRBV4-3
CDR3 protein: CASSGRRQGIFSNYGYTF
CDR3 DNA: TGCGCCAGCAGCGGAAGGCGACAGGGCATCTTTTCTAACTATGGCTACACCTTC

D gene: .
J gene: TRBJ2-3
clone size: .
V gene: TRBV20-1
CDR3 protein: CSAPKYEIDTQYF
CDR3 DNA: TGCAGTGCTCCCAAATATGAGATAGATACGCAGTATTTT

D gene: .
J gene: TRBJ2-7
clone size: .
V gene: TRBV4-1
CDR3 protein: CASSQTNGARCEQYF
CDR3 DNA: TGCGCCAGCAGCCAAACAAACGGGGCACGATGCGAGCAGTACTTC

D gene: TRBD2
J gene: TRBJ2-7
clone size: .
V gene: TRBV7-9
CDR3 protein: CASSAETSTCSYEQYF
CDR3 DNA: TGTGCCAGCAGCGCCGAGACTAGCACGTGCTCCTACGAGCAGTACTTC

D gene: .
J gene: TRBJ2-3
clone size: few
V gene: TRBV3-2
CDR3 protein: CASSQDRGGQGGVADTQYF
CDR3 DNA: TGTGCCAGCAGCCAAGATAGGGGTGGGCAGGGAGGTGTTGCAGATACGCAGTATTTT

D gene: TRBD1
J gene: TRBJ2-2
clone size: .
V gene: TRBV19
CDR3 protein: CASSRTSGTGDTGELFF
CDR3 DNA: TGTGCCAGTAGTAGGACATCCGGGACAGGGGACACCGGGGAGCTGTTTTTT

D gene: .
J gene: TRBJ2-7
clone size: few
V gene: TRBV4-3
CDR3 protein: CASSQDMQETYEQYF
CDR3 DNA: TGCGCCAGCAGCCAAGATATGCAGGAGACCTACGAGCAGTACTTC

D gene: TRBD2
J gene: TRBJ2-5
clone size: .
V gene: TRBV11-2
CDR3 protein: CASSPSRGAGVNETLYF
CDR3 DNA: TGTGCCAGCAGCCCAAGTCGCGGAGCGGGAGTGAATGAGACCCTGTACTTC

D gene: .
J gene: TRBJ2-5
clone size: few
V gene: TRBV12-3/TRBV12-4
CDR3 protein: CASSTIAGVGETQYF
CDR3 DNA: TGTGCCAGCAGTACGATTGCCGGGGTGGGTGAGACCCAGTACTTC

D gene: .
J gene: TRBJ2-7
clone size: .
V gene: TRBV25-1
CDR3 protein: CASIGVSSYEQYF
CDR3 DNA: TGTGCCAGCATAGGGGTAAGCTCCTACGAGCAGTACTTC

D gene: .
J gene: TRBJ2-3
clone size: .
V gene: TRBV12-3/TRBV12-4
CDR3 protein: CASSFFSPDTQYF
CDR3 DNA: TGTGCCAGCAGTTTTTTTAGTCCAGATACGCAGTATTTT

D gene: .
J gene: TRBJ2-7
clone size: many
V gene: TRBV20-1
CDR3 protein: CSARGRGYEQYF
CDR3 DNA: TGCAGTGCTAGAGGTAGGGGGTACGAGCAGTACTTC

D gene: TRBD2
J gene: TRBJ2-7
clone size: many
V gene: TRBV20-1
CDR3 protein: CSAIRLAGRYYEQYF
CDR3 DNA: TGCAGTGCTATCAGACTAGCGGGTAGATATTACGAGCAGTACTTC

D gene: TRBD2
J gene: TRBJ2-7
clone size: few
V gene: TRBV2
CDR3 protein: CASRASSGRSYEQYF
CDR3 DNA: TGTGCCAGCAGGGCCTCTAGCGGGAGATCCTACGAGCAGTACTTC

D gene: .
J gene: TRBJ2-7
clone size: .
V gene: TRBV7-9
CDR3 protein: CASSSACRYYEQYF
CDR3 DNA: TGTGCCAGCAGCTCGGCGTGCAGGTACTACGAGCAGTACTTC

D gene: TRBD2
J gene: TRBJ2-5
clone size: .
V gene: TRBV24-1
CDR3 protein: CATSGLTGGTKETQYF
CDR3 DNA: TGTGCCACCAGTGGTTTAACCGGGGGGACTAAAGAGACCCAGTACTTC

D gene: TRBD2
J gene: TRBJ2-7
clone size: many
V gene: TRBV2
CDR3 protein: CASSEFAGGYEQYF
CDR3 DNA: TGTGCCAGCAGTGAATTCGCGGGGGGCTACGAGCAGTACTTC

D gene: .
J gene: TRBJ1-2
clone size: few
V gene: TRBV21-1
CDR3 protein: CASSARDRVLISYGYTF
CDR3 DNA: TGTGCCAGCAGCGCCCGGGACAGGGTCCTAATAAGCTATGGCTACACCTTC

D gene: TRBD1
J gene: TRBJ1-1
clone size: many
V gene: TRBV4-1
CDR3 protein: CASSQVAGGAGTGGTEAFF
CDR3 DNA: TGCGCCAGCAGCCAGGTAGCCGGAGGGGCCGGGACAGGGGGCACTGAAGCTTTCTTT

D gene: .
J gene: TRBJ2-3
clone size: many
V gene: TRBV28
CDR3 protein: CASSLMDSLTDTQYF
CDR3 DNA: TGTGCCAGCAGTTTAATGGACAGCCTCACAGATACGCAGTATTTT

D gene: .
J gene: TRBJ2-5
clone size: few
V gene: TRBV7-2
CDR3 protein: CASSLLRLAQETQYF
CDR3 DNA: TGTGCCAGCAGCTTACTCCGGCTAGCTCAAGAGACCCAGTACTTC

D gene: .
J gene: TRBJ2-2
clone size: few
V gene: TRBV5-1
CDR3 protein: CASHRSGNANTGELFF
CDR3 DNA: TGCGCCAGCCACCGATCCGGGAACGCGAACACCGGGGAGCTGTTTTTT

D gene: .
J gene: TRBJ1-5
clone size: many
V gene: TRBV6-5
CDR3 protein: CASSYSAVQPQHF
CDR3 DNA: TGTGCCAGCAGTTACTCCGCCGTCCAGCCCCAGCATTTT

D gene: TRBD2
J gene: TRBJ2-7
clone size: many
V gene: TRBV2
CDR3 protein: CASGRLAGGDEQYF
CDR3 DNA: TGTGCCAGCGGTAGGCTAGCGGGAGGGGACGAGCAGTACTTC

D gene: .
J gene: TRBJ1-1
clone size: .
V gene: TRBV19
CDR3 protein: CASRTQGNTEAFF
CDR3 DNA: TGTGCCAGTCGAACTCAGGGGAACACTGAAGCTTTCTTT

D gene: TRBD1
J gene: TRBJ2-5
clone size: .
V gene: TRBV19
CDR3 protein: CASKPTGQGAVETQYF
CDR3 DNA: TGTGCCAGTAAACCCACGGGACAGGGGGCGGTAGAGACCCAGTACTTC

D gene: TRBD1
J gene: TRBJ1-6
clone size: many
V gene: TRBV7-8
CDR3 protein: CASSSERTGLDYNSPLHF
CDR3 DNA: TGTGCCAGCAGCTCTGAGCGGACAGGGTTAGACTATAATTCACCCCTCCACTTT

D gene: .
J gene: TRBJ1-1
clone size: many
V gene: TRBV4-3
CDR3 protein: CASSQDDMNTEAFF
CDR3 DNA: TGCGCCAGCAGCCAAGACGACATGAACACTGAAGCTTTCTTT

D gene: .
J gene: TRBJ2-3
clone size: few
V gene: TRBV5-6
CDR3 protein: CASSLRRNPTDTQYF
CDR3 DNA: TGTGCCAGCAGCTTGCGACGGAACCCCACAGATACGCAGTATTTT

D gene: .
J gene: TRBJ2-1
clone size: few
V gene: TRBV5-6
CDR3 protein: CASSLSVHPSSSFF
CDR3 DNA: TGTGCCAGCAGCTTGTCCGTTCATCCATCATCATCGTTCTTC

D gene: .
J gene: TRBJ2-1
clone size: .
V gene: TRBV12-3/TRBV12-4
CDR3 protein: CASRPEGASYNEQFF
CDR3 DNA: TGTGCCAGCAGACCGGAAGGGGCGTCCTACAATGAGCAGTTCTTC

D gene: TRBD2
J gene: TRBJ2-5
clone size: many
V gene: TRBV28
CDR3 protein: CASSQLLAEGPQETQYF
CDR3 DNA: TGTGCCAGCAGTCAACTTCTAGCGGAAGGCCCCCAAGAGACCCAGTACTTC

D gene: TRBD2
J gene: TRBJ2-3
clone size: .
V gene: TRBV2
CDR3 protein: CAGNSGVVDTQYF
CDR3 DNA: TGTGCCGGGAATAGCGGGGTTGTAGATACGCAGTATTTT

D gene: TRBD1
J gene: TRBJ1-3
clone size: few
V gene: TRBV9
CDR3 protein: CASSVAGGGAFGNTIYF
CDR3 DNA: TGTGCCAGCAGCGTAGCGGGAGGGGGCGCCTTCGGAAACACCATATATTTT

D gene: .
J gene: TRBJ2-7
clone size: many
V gene: TRBV7-8
CDR3 protein: CASSLPPGPGEQYF
CDR3 DNA: TGTGCCAGCAGCTTACCCCCAGGCCCCGGCGAGCAGTACTTC

D gene: .
J gene: TRBJ2-1
clone size: .
V gene: TRBV14
CDR3 protein: CASSPPGREYNEQFF
CDR3 DNA: TGTGCCAGCAGCCCCCCCGGGAGAGAATACAATGAGCAGTTCTTC

D gene: .
J gene: TRBJ2-2
clone size: many
V gene: TRBV7-9
CDR3 protein: CASSPPASGLNTGELFF
CDR3 DNA: TGTGCCAGCAGCCCCCCGGCCAGCGGACTCAACACCGGGGAGCTGTTTTTT

D gene: .
J gene: TRBJ2-4
clone size: .
V gene: TRBV4-3
CDR3 protein: CASSQEGRESKNIQYF
CDR3 DNA: TGCGCCAGCAGCCAAGAGGGCCGGGAATCCAAAAACATTCAGTACTTC

D gene: TRBD1
J gene: TRBJ2-7
clone size: many
V gene: TRBV9
CDR3 protein: CASSVSGTGAYEQYF
CDR3 DNA: TGCGCCAGCAGCGTTTCCGGGACAGGGGCCTACGAGCAGTACTTC

D gene: .
J gene: TRBJ1-6
clone size: .
V gene: TRBV28
CDR3 protein: CASSGVRNNSPLRF
CDR3 DNA: TGTGCCAGCAGTGGGGTCAGAAATAATTCACCCCTCCGCTTT

D gene: .
J gene: TRBJ1-2
clone size: .
V gene: TRBV19
CDR3 protein: CASSSVPGATGYGYTF
CDR3 DNA: TGTGCCAGTAGCTCGGTCCCCGGGGCAACCGGCTATGGCTACACCTTC

D gene: .
J gene: TRBJ1-2
clone size: .
V gene: TRBV14
CDR3 protein: CASSQVAGSNYGYTF
CDR3 DNA: TGTGCCAGCAGCCAAGTGGCCGGGTCTAACTATGGCTACACCTTC

D gene: TRBD2
J gene: TRBJ2-1
clone size: many
V gene: TRBV7-2
CDR3 protein: CASTGLAGTEQFF
CDR3 DNA: TGTGCCAGCACAGGACTAGCGGGCACTGAGCAGTTCTTC

D gene: .
J gene: TRBJ2-2
clone size: .
V gene: TRBV4-3
CDR3 protein: CASSQEYGRDPGELFF
CDR3 DNA: TGCGCCAGCAGCCAAGAATACGGGAGAGACCCCGGGGAGCTGTTTTTT

D gene: .
J gene: TRBJ1-1
clone size: .
V gene: TRBV12-3/TRBV12-4
CDR3 protein: CASLRGADTEAFF
CDR3 DNA: TGTGCCAGCCTACGGGGGGCCGACACTGAAGCTTTCTTT

D gene: .
J gene: TRBJ1-5
clone size: many
V gene: TRBV9
CDR3 protein: CASSVGASNQPQHF
CDR3 DNA: TGTGCCAGCAGCGTAGGGGCTAGCAATCAGCCCCAGCATTTT